The rows below give T cell receptor beta chains drawn from one sample of a study of blood T cell repertoires in COVID-19. Libraries were prepared by immunoSEQ multiplex PCR; TCRdb keeps only in-frame clonotypes and omits some of them. The data hold over 45,000 clones, with 84% observed a single time. Source material: peripheral blood. The source is a man in his forties or fifties with active COVID-19. Each CDR3 is given with its conserved first and last residue. The D gene is left open where the match is weak. Size tells how often a clone was seen (once, few, many) or the class of an expanded clone, and some rows leave it out.

V gene	CDR3 length	clone size	J gene	D gene	CDR3 protein	CDR3 DNA
TRBV10-3	14	NA	TRBJ2-2	NA	CAIKGATNTGELFF	TGTGCCATCAAAGGGGCCACTAACACCGGGGAGCTGTTTTTT
TRBV29-1	12	NA	TRBJ1-5	NA	CSVGGQNQPQHF	TGCAGCGTTGGAGGACAGAATCAGCCCCAGCATTTT
TRBV21-1	15	few	TRBJ2-7	NA	CASRFSDRGPYEQYF	TGTGCCAGCAGATTTTCCGACAGGGGTCCCTACGAGCAGTACTTC
TRBV7-8	18	NA	TRBJ2-1	TRBD2	CASSLPTSGGQMYNEQFF	TGTGCCAGCAGCTTACCCACTAGCGGGGGGCAGATGTACAATGAGCAGTTCTTC
TRBV6-5	12	NA	TRBJ1-2	NA	CASSSTARGYTF	TGTGCCAGCAGCTCGACAGCTCGTGGCTACACCTTC
TRBV6-5	16	NA	TRBJ2-3	NA	CASSYSTGEGTDTQYF	TGTGCCAGCAGTTACTCCACCGGGGAGGGCACAGATACGCAGTATTTT
TRBV19	15	NA	TRBJ2-7	NA	CASSIEAGATYEQYF	TGTGCCAGTAGTATTGAGGCGGGGGCCACCTACGAGCAGTACTTC
TRBV3-1/TRBV3-2	16	NA	TRBJ2-3	TRBD2	CASSHPLAGGGDTQYF	TGTGCCAGCAGCCACCCTCTAGCGGGGGGGGGAGATACGCAGTATTTT
TRBV7-9	14	NA	TRBJ1-3	NA	CASSGRAAGNTIYF	TGTGCCAGCAGCGGGAGGGCTGCTGGAAACACCATATATTTT
TRBV25-1	15	NA	TRBJ1-2	NA	CASSESSGATWGYTF	TGTGCCAGCAGTGAATCGTCGGGAGCTACATGGGGCTACACCTTC
TRBV19	17	NA	TRBJ1-5	NA	CASSIWGATTLNQPQHF	TGTGCCAGTAGTATCTGGGGAGCCACTACCCTCAATCAGCCCCAGCATTTT